The clone carrying this T cell receptor (beta chain) was recorded a few times. The CDR3 extends over 16 amino acids. In germline, CDR1 is SEHNR, CDR2 FQNEAQ (reference sequence). Trimming at V came to 0 bases and at J to 1 base, leaving 5 bases not matched to a gene. The record originates from a study of blood T cell repertoires in COVID-19. Turning to the study itself: Samples of COVID-19 (acute and convalescent) were obtained from the United States, Italy and Spain. PBMCs, B-cell-depleted T cells, or T cells provided the cDNA or gDNA that made up the material.

Authors' methods: Amplification of reference gene primers provided the estimated nucleated cell counts. TCRdb's table, derived via immunoSEQ multiplex PCR, lists solely in-frame clones and lacks some. V, J and clone size are those of that table, while D and trimming were read from the DNA. The table has 200,000 to 300,000 clones, 80% to 85% seen once. The material sequenced was peripheral blood. This TCR was sampled from a man between 60 and 75 years old with acute or convalescent COVID-19. The chain recombines TRBV7-9 with TRBJ2-7, with 8 positions matching TRBD1. CDR3 region: CASSLARTGSSYEQYF. The CDR3, as DNA: TGTGCCAGCAGCTTAGCGCGGACAGGGTCTTCCTACGAGCAGTACTTC.